This T cell receptor (beta chain) was retrieved from a study of T cells after posttransplantation cyclophosphamide. Sampled 1 year posttransplant, controls received myeloablative marrow transplants, methotrexate and a calcineurin inhibitor. Per germline, CDR1 MDHEN and CDR2 SYDVKM. There are 15 residues in the CDR3. The V gene end was trimmed by 6 bases and the J gene end by 7 bases; junction bases not matched to a gene: 10. On this clone: This sample also contains other DNA sequences that code for the same CDR3.

TCRdb keeps only in-frame clones here, not all; method: immunoSEQ multiplex PCR. The top ten hold approximately 8% of the sample, which has about 22,000 clones, about 89% seen once. The sequencing used PBMCs, collected after an allogeneic stem cell transplant with a calcineurin inhibitor and methotrexate. The chain links TRBV28 to TRBJ2-5, with 11 positions matching TRBD2. The receptor comes from a female patient aged 45-60 years who received an allogeneic stem cell transplant from an unrelated donor, was CMV-positive, and had chronic GVHD only. Some T cells may be transferred from the graft donor. CDR3 coding DNA: TGTGCCAGCAGCTTGGGGCTAGCGGGAGGTGGGACCCAGTACTTC. This codes for CASSLGLAGGGTQYF.